This T cell receptor (beta chain) originates from a study of blood T cell repertoires in COVID-19 (dated by TCRdb to the early 2020s). General notes on the study: Samples from collaborators originated in the United States, Italy and Spain and spanned both the acute and convalescent phases of COVID-19. The material from the prospective study consisted of cDNA or gDNA derived from T cells, B-cell-depleted T cells, or PBMCs. The dataset comprised deeply sampled blood TCRbeta repertoires from subjects exposed to, actively infected with, or recovered from COVID-19. A freely available public database, intended as a resource for researchers studying the immune response to SARS-CoV-2, is where the repertoires were released. Samples were obtained from the ongoing ImmuneRACE study (first 160 participants) and from approximately 1,200 subjects provided by 6 global collaborators. A de-identified subject ID, COVID-19 status, age in years and sex were almost always included in the sample metadata. Where available, HLA class I and class II types were obtained from metadata supplied by the sample provider rather than from assay-based typing.

A remark on this clone: Its cognate antigen has yet to be identified. Per-base qualities were not stored, and no clone one base away is much larger.

TCRbeta CDR3 regions were amplified from genomic DNA using the immunoSEQ Assay, a bias-controlled multiplex PCR. In the authors' own workflow: Within the assay, amplification of reference gene primers was used to estimate how many nucleated cells each sample contained. Sequence reads were collapsed and filtered to measure the absolute abundance of every unique TCRbeta CDR3 rearrangement. For each sample, productive Simpson clonality was calculated by taking the square root of Simpson's diversity index across productive rearrangements. TCRdb retrieved this table from immuneACCESS and kept in-frame rearrangements only. Not all clones are present; in checked studies, unresolved V genes account for under half, and no reason is known for the remainder. Clone size and the V and J calls come from that table; the DNA yielded D and trimming. In this sample the table shows 200,000 to 250,000 clones, around 90% of which occur a single time. The top ten clonotypes cover more than 0.65% of the sample.

The research as a whole found: How much clinical and demographic metadata was included differed by source and by participant, and the metadata was provided uncurated.

In Seattle, one collaborating source enrolled patients while the infection was active and tracked those patients longitudinally over the course of disease. Collaborating institutions collected whole blood in K2EDTA tubes following their own protocols. For TCRbeta analysis, collaborators shipped samples in one of three forms: frozen whole blood, isolated PBMCs, or DNA extracted from either of those sample types. The germline V end is reduced by 4 bases and the J end by 0 bases; junction bases left unmatched: 1. The CDR3 has 14 amino acids, counting the end cysteine and phenylalanine. The entry retains the CDR3 DNA only, 42 bases that are in frame from base 1. CDR1 and CDR2 were assigned from the germline V gene as SGHNT and YENEEA.

The sequencing sample was made of peripheral blood. The TCR sequence derives from a man in his thirties or forties with COVID-19, enrolled during active disease. The sequence is built from TRBV11-3 and TRBJ2-3; 7 middle bases align to TRBD2. The base sequence is TGTGCCAGCAGCTCTAGCGGCAGCACAGATACGCAGTATTTT. Translation gives CASSSSGSTDTQYF.